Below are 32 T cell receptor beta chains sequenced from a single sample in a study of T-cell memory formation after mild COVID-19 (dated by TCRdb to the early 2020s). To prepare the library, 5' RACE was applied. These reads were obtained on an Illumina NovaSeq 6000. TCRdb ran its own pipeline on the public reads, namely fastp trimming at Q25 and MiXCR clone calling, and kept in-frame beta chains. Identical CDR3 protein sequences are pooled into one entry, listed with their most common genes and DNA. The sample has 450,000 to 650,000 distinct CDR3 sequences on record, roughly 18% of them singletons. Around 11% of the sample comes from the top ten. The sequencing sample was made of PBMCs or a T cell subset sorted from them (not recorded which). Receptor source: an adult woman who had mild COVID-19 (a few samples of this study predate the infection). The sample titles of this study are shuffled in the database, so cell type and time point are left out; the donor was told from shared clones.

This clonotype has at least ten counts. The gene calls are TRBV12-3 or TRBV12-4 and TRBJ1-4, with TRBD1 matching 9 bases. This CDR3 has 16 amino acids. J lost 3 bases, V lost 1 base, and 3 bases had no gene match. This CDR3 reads CASSLVGTGSNEKLFF. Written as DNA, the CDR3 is TGTGCCAGCAGTTTAGTGGGGACAGGGTCTAATGAAAAACTGTTTTTT.

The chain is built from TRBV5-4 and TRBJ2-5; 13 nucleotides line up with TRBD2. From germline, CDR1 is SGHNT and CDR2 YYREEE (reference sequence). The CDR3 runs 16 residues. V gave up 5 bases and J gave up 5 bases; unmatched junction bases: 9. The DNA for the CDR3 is TGTGCCAGCAGGGAAACTAGCGGGAGGGCCGGGGAGACCCAGTACTTC. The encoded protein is CASRETSGRAGETQYF. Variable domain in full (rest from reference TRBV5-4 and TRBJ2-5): ETGVTQSPTHLIKTRGQQVTLRCSSQSGHNTVSWYQQALGQGPQFIFQYYREEENGRGNFPPRFSGLQFPNYSSELNVNALELDDSALYLCASRETSGRAGETQYFGPGTRLLVL.

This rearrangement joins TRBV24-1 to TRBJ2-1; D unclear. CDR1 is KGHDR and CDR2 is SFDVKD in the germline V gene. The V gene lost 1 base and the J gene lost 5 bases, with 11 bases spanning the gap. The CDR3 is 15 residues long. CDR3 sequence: CATSDFLTRNNEQFF. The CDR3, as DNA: TGTGCCACCAGTGATTTTTTGACGAGGAACAATGAGCAGTTCTTC.

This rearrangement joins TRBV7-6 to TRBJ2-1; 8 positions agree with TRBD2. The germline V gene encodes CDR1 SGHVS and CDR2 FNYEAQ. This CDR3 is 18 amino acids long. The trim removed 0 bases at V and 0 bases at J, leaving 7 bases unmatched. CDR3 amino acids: CASSLARSGGSSYNEQFF. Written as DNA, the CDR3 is TGTGCCAGCAGCTTAGCGCGAAGCGGGGGTAGCTCCTACAATGAGCAGTTCTTC.

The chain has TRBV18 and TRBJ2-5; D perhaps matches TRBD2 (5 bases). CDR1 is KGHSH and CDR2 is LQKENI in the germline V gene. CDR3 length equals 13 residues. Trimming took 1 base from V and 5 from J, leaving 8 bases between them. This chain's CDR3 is CASSPRGFETQYF. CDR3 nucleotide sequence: TGTGCCAGCTCACCACGCGGGTTTGAGACCCAGTACTTC.

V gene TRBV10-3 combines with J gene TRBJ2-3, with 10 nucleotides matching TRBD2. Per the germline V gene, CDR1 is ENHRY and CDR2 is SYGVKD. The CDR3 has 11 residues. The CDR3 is CATSGADTQYF. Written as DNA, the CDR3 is TGTGCTACTAGCGGGGCGGATACGCAGTATTTT.

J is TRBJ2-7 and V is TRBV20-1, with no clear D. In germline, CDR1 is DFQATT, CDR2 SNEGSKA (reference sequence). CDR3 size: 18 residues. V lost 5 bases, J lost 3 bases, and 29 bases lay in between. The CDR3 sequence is CSAEPGYDLPLQSYEQYF. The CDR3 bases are TGCAGTGCTGAACCGGGTTACGACCTTCCGCTACAAAGCTACGAGCAGTACTTC.

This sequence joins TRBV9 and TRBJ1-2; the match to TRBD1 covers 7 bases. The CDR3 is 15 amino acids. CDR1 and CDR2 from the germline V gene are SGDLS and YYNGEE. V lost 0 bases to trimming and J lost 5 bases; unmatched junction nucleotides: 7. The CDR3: CASSVGMTGKYGYTF. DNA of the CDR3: TGTGCCAGCAGCGTAGGAATGACAGGGAAGTATGGCTACACCTTC.

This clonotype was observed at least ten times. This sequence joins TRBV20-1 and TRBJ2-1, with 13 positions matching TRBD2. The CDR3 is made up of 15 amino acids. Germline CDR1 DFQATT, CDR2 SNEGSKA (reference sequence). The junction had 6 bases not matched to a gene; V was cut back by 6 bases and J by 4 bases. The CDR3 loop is CSATLAGGGYNEQFF. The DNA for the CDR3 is TGCAGTGCGACACTAGCGGGAGGGGGTTACAATGAGCAGTTCTTC.

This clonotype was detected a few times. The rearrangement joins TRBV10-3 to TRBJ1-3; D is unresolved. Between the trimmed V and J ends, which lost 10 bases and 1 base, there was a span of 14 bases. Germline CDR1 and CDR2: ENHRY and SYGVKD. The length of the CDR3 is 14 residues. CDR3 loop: CATRLPASGNTIYF. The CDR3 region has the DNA TGTGCCACCAGACTCCCCGCGTCTGGAAACACCATATATTTT.

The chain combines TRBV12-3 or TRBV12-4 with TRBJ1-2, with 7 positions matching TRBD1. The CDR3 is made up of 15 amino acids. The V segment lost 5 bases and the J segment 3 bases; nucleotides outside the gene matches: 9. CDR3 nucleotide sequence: TGTGCCAGCAGTCGTCAGGGGGACCCCCACTATGGCTACACCTTC. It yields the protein CASSRQGDPHYGYTF.

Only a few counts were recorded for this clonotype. This CDR3 reads CASSTETGVGATFF. The CDR3 coding sequence is TGCGCCAGCAGCACCGAAACGGGGGTGGGGGCCACGTTCTTC. This sequence joins TRBV5-1 and TRBJ2-1, with D possibly being TRBD1 or TRBD2 (6 bases each). V gave up 4 bases and J gave up 15 bases, with 23 bases separating them. The CDR3 sequence is 14 residues long. Germline V lookup: CDR1 SGHRS, CDR2 YFSETQ.

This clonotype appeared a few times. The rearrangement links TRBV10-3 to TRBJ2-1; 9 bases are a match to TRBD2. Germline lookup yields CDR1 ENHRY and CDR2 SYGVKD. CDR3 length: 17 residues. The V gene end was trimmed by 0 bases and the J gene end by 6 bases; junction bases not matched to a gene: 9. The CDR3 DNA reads TGTGCCATCAGTGAGTCTCAGCGGGGGGCAGAGTTCAATGAGCAGTTCTTC. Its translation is CAISESQRGAEFNEQFF.

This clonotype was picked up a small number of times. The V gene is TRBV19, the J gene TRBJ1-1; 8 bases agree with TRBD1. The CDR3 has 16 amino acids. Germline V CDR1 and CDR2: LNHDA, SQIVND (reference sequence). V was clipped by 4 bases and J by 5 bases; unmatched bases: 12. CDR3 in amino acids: CASSTGTGRLRTEAFF. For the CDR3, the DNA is TGTGCCAGTAGTACGGGGACAGGCCGGCTGAGAACTGAAGCTTTCTTT.

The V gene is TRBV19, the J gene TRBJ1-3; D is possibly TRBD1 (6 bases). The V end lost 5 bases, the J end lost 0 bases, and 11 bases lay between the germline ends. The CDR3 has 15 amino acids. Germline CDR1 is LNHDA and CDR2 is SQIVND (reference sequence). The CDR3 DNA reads TGTGCCAGTAGTGCCCAGGGGATCTCTGGAAACACCATATATTTT. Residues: CASSAQGISGNTIYF. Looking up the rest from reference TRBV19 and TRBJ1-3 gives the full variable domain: DGGITQSPKYLFRKEGQNVTLSCEQNLNHDAMYWYRQDPGQGLRLIYYSQIVNDFQKGDIAEGYSVSREKKESFPLTVTSAQKNPTAFYLCASSAQGISGNTIYFGEGSWLTVV.

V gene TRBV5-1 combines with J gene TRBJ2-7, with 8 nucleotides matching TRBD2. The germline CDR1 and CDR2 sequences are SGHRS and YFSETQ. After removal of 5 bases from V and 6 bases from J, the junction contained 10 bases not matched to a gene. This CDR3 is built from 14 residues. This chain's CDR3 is CASSPGGAKGEQYF. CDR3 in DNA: TGCGCCAGCAGTCCCGGGGGGGCGAAGGGCGAGCAGTACTTC.

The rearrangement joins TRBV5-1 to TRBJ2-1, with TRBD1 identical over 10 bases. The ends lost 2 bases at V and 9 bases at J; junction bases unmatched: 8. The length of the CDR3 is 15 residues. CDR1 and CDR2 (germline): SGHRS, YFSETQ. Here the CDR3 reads CASSFQGQGMGEQFF. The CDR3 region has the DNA TGCGCCAGCAGCTTCCAGGGACAGGGGATGGGTGAGCAGTTCTTC. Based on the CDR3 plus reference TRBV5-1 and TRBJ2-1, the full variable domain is KAGVTQTPRYLIKTRGQQVTLSCSPISGHRSVSWYQQTPGQGLQFLFEYFSETQRNKGNFPGRFSGRQFSNSRSEMNVSTLELGDSALYLCASSFQGQGMGEQFFGPGTRLTVL.

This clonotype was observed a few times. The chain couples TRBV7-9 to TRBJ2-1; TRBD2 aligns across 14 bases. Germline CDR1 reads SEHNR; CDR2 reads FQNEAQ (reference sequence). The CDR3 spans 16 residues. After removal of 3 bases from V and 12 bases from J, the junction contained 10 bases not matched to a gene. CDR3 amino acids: CASSFSTSGGDRGQFF. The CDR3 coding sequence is TGTGCCAGCAGCTTTTCGACTAGCGGGGGGGACCGAGGGCAGTTCTTC.

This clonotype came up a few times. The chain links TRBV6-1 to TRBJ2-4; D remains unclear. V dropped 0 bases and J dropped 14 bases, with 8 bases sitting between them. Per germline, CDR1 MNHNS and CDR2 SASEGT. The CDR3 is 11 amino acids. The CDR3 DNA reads TGTGCCAGCAGTGAAGCGTTCCGGGAGTACTTC. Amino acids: CASSEAFREYF.

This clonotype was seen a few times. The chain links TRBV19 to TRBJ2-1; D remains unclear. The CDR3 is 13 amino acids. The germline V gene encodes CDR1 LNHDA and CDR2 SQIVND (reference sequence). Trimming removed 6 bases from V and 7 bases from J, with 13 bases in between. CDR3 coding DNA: TGTGCCAGTAGCAATATGGCCGGGAATGAGCAGTTCTTC. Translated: CASSNMAGNEQFF. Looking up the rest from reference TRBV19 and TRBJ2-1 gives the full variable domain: DGGITQSPKYLFRKEGQNVTLSCEQNLNHDAMYWYRQDPGQGLRLIYYSQIVNDFQKGDIAEGYSVSREKKESFPLTVTSAQKNPTAFYLCASSNMAGNEQFFGPGTRLTVL.

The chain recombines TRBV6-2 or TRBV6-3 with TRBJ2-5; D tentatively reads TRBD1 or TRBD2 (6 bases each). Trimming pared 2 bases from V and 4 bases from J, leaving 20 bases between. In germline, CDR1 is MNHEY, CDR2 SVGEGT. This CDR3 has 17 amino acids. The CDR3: CASSYGGGFSIAETQYF. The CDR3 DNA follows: TGTGCCAGCAGTTACGGAGGGGGTTTTTCCATCGCAGAGACCCAGTACTTC.

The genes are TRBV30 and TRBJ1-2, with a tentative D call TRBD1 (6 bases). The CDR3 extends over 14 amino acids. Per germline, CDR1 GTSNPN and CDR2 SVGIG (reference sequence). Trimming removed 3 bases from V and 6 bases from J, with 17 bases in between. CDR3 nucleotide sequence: TGTGCCTGGAGGGTTACAGGGATAAACGATGGCTACACCTTC. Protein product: CAWRVTGINDGYTF.

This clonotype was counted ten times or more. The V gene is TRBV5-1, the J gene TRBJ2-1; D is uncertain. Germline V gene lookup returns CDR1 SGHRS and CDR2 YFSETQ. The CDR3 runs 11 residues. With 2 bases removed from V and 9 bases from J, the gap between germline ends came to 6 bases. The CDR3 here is CASSFRVEQFF. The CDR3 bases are TGCGCCAGCAGCTTTCGAGTTGAGCAGTTCTTC.

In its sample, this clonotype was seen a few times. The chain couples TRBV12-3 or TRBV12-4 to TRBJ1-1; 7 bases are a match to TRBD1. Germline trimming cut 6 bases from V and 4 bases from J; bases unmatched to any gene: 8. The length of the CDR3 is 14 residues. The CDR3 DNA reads TGTGCCAGCAGCCGAGAGACAGGGTTCACTGAAGCTTTCTTT. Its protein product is CASSRETGFTEAFF.

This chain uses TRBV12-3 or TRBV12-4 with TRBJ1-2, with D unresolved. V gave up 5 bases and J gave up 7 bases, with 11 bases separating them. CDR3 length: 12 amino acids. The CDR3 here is CASSPTSTGYTF. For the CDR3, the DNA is TGTGCCAGCAGTCCTACATCTACTGGCTACACCTTC.

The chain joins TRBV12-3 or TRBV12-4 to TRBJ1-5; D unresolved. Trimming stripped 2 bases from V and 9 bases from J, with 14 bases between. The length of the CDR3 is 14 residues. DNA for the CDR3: TGTGCCAGCAGTTTAAGGGCAGAGATCCTGCCCCAGCATTTT. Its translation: CASSLRAEILPQHF.

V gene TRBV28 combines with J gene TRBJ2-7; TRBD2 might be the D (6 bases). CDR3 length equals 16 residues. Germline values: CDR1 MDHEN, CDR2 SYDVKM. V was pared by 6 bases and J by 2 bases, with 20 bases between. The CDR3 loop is CASSSSWGGIAYEQYF. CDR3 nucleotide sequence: TGTGCCAGCAGCTCCAGCTGGGGCGGGATCGCCTACGAGCAGTACTTC. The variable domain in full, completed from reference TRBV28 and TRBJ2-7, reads DVKVTQSSRYLVKRTGEKVFLECVQDMDHENMFWYRQDPGLGLRLIYFSYDVKMKEKGDIPEGYSVSREKKERFSLILESASTNQTSMYLCASSSSWGGIAYEQYFGPGTRLTVT.

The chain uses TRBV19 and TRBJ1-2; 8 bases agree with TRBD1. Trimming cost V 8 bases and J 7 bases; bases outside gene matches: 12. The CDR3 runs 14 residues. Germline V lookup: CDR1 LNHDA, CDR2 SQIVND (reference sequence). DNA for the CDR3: TGTGCCAGTTCCGAGACAGGGGATATCGGTGGCTACACCTTC. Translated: CASSETGDIGGYTF. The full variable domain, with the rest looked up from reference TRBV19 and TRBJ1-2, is DGGITQSPKYLFRKEGQNVTLSCEQNLNHDAMYWYRQDPGQGLRLIYYSQIVNDFQKGDIAEGYSVSREKKESFPLTVTSAQKNPTAFYLCASSETGDIGGYTFGSGTRLTVV.

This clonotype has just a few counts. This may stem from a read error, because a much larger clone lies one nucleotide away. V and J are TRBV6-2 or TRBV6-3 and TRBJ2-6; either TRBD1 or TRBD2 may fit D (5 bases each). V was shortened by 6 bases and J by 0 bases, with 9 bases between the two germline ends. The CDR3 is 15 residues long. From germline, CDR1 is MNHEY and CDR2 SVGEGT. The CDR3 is CASSSGSSGANVLTF. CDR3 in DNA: TGTGCCAGCAGCTCAGGGAGCTCTGGGGCCAACGTCCTGACTTTC.

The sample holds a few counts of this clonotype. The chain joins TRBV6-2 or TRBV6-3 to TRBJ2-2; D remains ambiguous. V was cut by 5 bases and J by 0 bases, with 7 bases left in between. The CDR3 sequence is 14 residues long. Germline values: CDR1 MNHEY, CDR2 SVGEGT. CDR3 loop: CASSDAPNTGELFF. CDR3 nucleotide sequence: TGTGCCAGCAGTGACGCCCCGAACACCGGGGAGCTGTTTTTT.

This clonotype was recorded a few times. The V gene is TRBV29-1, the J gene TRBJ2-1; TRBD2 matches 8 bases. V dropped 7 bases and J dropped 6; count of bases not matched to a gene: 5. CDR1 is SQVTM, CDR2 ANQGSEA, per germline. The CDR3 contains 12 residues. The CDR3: CSASGSLNEQFF. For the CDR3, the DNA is TGCAGCGCGAGCGGGAGTCTCAATGAGCAGTTCTTC.

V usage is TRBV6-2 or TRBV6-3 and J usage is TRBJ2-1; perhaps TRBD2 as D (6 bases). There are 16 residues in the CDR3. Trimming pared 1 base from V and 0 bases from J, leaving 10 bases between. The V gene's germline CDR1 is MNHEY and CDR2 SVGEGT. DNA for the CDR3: TGTGCCAGCAGTTACTTTCGGGGGATCTCCTACAATGAGCAGTTCTTC. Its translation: CASSYFRGISYNEQFF.